This T cell receptor beta chain was recovered during a study of cytomegalovirus exposure and HLA in healthy donors. Study summary: Within an early data release were tens of millions of unique TCRs drawn from HLA-typed donors. The study, taken as a whole, reports: V- and J-gene trimming of TCR beta was linked (in a later analysis) to a missense DCLRE1C variant. The dataset shows that most TCR sequences were rare, while some public TCRs occurred in many donors.

This clone turned up a few times. Its antigen is still unknown. After removal of 4 bases from V and 3 bases from J, the junction contained 7 bases not matched to a gene. The germline V gene encodes CDR1 SGHDT and CDR2 YYEEEE. The CDR3 consists of 15 residues. A multiplex PCR was run with 60 Vbeta primers and 13 Jbeta primers. Clones were sequenced by immunoSEQ multiplex PCR, and TCRdb holds only the in-frame ones, with some missing. Of about 190,000 clones listed, about 90% are singletons. The sequencing sample was made of PBMCs. V usage is TRBV5-6 and J usage is TRBJ2-1; 7 bases agree with TRBD1. The sequence derives from a man aged 30 to 45 in good health and CMV-seronegative. CDR3: CASSAGTAHYNEQFF. In DNA form, the CDR3 reads TGTGCCAGCAGCGCCGGGACAGCGCACTACAATGAGCAGTTCTTC.